This is a list of T cell receptor beta chains from one sample in a study of T-cell reconstitution after alpha-beta-depleted transplantation in children. TCRdb analysed the PCR reads with MiXCR anew, one entry per CDR3 protein. This table holds some 70,000 distinct CDR3 sequences, 6% to 8% found once. Sequences were derived from PBMCs from the stem cell graft donor, sampled from the stem cell graft. The origin of the receptors is a human donor who donated a stem cell graft to a child with acute lymphoblastic leukemia. CDR3s include the opening cysteine and the closing phenylalanine or tryptophan. The order of the fields is V gene, clone size, J gene, D gene, CDR3 protein, CDR3 DNA. A D gene is named only where the DNA matches it firmly. A row's size may be missing; if present it is once, few, many or a size class.

V: TRBV10-3; size: many; J: TRBJ2-5; D: TRBD1; CDR3: CAIGGTGQETQYF; DNA: TGTGCCATCGGGGGGACAGGTCAAGAGACCCAGTACTTC
V: TRBV5-1; size: many; J: TRBJ2-5; D: .; CDR3: CASSLAEAETQYF; DNA: TGCGCCAGCAGCTTGGCCGAGGCAGAGACCCAGTACTTC
V: TRBV5-1; size: many; J: TRBJ2-2; D: TRBD2; CDR3: CASSGSLNRLSGLASGELFF; DNA: TGCGCCAGCAGCGGATCCCTCAACCGATTGTCGGGACTAGCGTCCGGGGAGCTGTTTTTT
V: TRBV7-9; size: few; J: TRBJ2-5; D: .; CDR3: CASSMDFQETQYF; DNA: TGTGCCAGCAGCATGGACTTCCAAGAGACCCAGTACTTC
V: TRBV5-1; size: many; J: TRBJ1-1; D: .; CDR3: CASSLGPREFHTEAFF; DNA: TGCGCCAGCAGCTTGGGGCCCCGGGAGTTTCACACTGAAGCTTTCTTT
V: TRBV6-5; size: many; J: TRBJ1-1; D: .; CDR3: CASSYSVDSEAFF; DNA: TGTGCCAGCAGTTACTCGGTGGACAGTGAAGCTTTCTTT
V: TRBV6-5; size: many; J: TRBJ2-5; D: TRBD1; CDR3: CASSYGQGQETQYF; DNA: TGTGCCAGCAGTTATGGACAGGGGCAAGAGACCCAGTACTTC
V: TRBV6-5; size: many; J: TRBJ1-2; D: .; CDR3: CASSYSKPGFYGYTF; DNA: TGTGCCAGCAGTTACTCGAAGCCGGGATTCTATGGCTACACCTTC
V: TRBV28; size: few; J: TRBJ1-6; D: .; CDR3: CASILGTGDNSPLHF; DNA: TGTGCCAGCATTTTAGGGACGGGGGATAATTCACCCCTCCACTTT
V: TRBV20-1; size: many; J: TRBJ1-2; D: .; CDR3: CSARDGGPNYGYTF; DNA: TGCAGTGCTAGAGATGGGGGGCCGAACTATGGCTACACCTTC
V: TRBV7-2; size: many; J: TRBJ2-2; D: .; CDR3: CASSLESGREFGELFF; DNA: TGTGCCAGCAGCTTAGAATCAGGGAGAGAATTCGGGGAGCTGTTTTTT
V: TRBV7-2; size: many; J: TRBJ2-7; D: .; CDR3: CASSLSYEQYF; DNA: TGTGCCAGCAGCCTCTCCTACGAGCAGTACTTC
V: TRBV10-3; size: many; J: TRBJ1-1; D: .; CDR3: CAISDGPGAGTEAFF; DNA: TGTGCCATCAGTGACGGACCCGGGGCCGGGACTGAAGCTTTCTTT
V: TRBV7-8; size: few; J: TRBJ1-5; D: .; CDR3: CASSHSTRGDQPQHF; DNA: TGTGCCAGCAGCCACTCGACCAGAGGGGATCAGCCCCAGCATTTT
V: TRBV7-2; size: many; J: TRBJ1-2; D: .; CDR3: CASPWRSVYGYTF; DNA: TGTGCCAGTCCCTGGAGGTCGGTCTATGGCTACACCTTC
V: TRBV11-1; size: many; J: TRBJ2-1; D: TRBD2; CDR3: CASSPSGGAGEQFF; DNA: TGTGCCAGCAGCCCCAGCGGGGGGGCCGGTGAGCAGTTCTTC
V: TRBV6-2/TRBV6-3; size: many; J: TRBJ1-6; D: .; CDR3: CASSPDRPVNSPLHF; DNA: TGTGCCAGCAGTCCAGACCGCCCGGTGAATTCACCCCTCCACTTT
V: TRBV7-9; size: few; J: TRBJ2-7; D: .; CDR3: CASSLRERDEQYF; DNA: TGTGCCAGCAGCTTACGGGAAAGGGACGAGCAGTACTTC
V: TRBV28; size: many; J: TRBJ1-5; D: .; CDR3: CASSLWEGNQPQHF; DNA: TGTGCCAGCAGTTTATGGGAGGGGAATCAGCCCCAGCATTTT
V: TRBV2; size: few; J: TRBJ2-1; D: .; CDR3: CASKTFGGAVNEQFF; DNA: TGTGCCAGTAAGACTTTTGGGGGCGCAGTTAATGAGCAGTTCTTC
V: TRBV7-9; size: many; J: TRBJ2-7; D: .; CDR3: CASSLDAARGPPYEQYF; DNA: TGTGCCAGCAGCTTAGACGCTGCAAGGGGACCCCCCTACGAGCAGTACTTC
V: TRBV9; size: many; J: TRBJ2-1; D: TRBD2; CDR3: CASSVVGWLAGGTSYNEQFF; DNA: TGTGCCAGCAGCGTAGTAGGATGGCTAGCGGGGGGCACATCCTACAATGAGCAGTTCTTC
V: TRBV10-3; size: many; J: TRBJ2-3; D: .; CDR3: CAISEGGGAGTDTQYF; DNA: TGTGCCATCAGTGAAGGCGGGGGCGCGGGCACAGATACGCAGTATTTT
V: TRBV5-6; size: .; J: TRBJ1-5; D: .; CDR3: CASSSGSSYSNQPQHF; DNA: TGTGCCAGCAGCTCCGGGAGTTCCTATAGCAATCAGCCCCAGCATTTT
V: TRBV29-1; size: many; J: TRBJ1-4; D: .; CDR3: CSVEDRAAREKLFF; DNA: TGCAGCGTTGAAGACAGGGCAGCCCGGGAAAAACTGTTTTTT
V: TRBV19; size: .; J: TRBJ1-1; D: .; CDR3: CASSWDGNTEAFF; DNA: TGTGCCAGTAGTTGGGACGGCAACACTGAAGCTTTCTTT
V: TRBV12-3/TRBV12-4; size: many; J: TRBJ2-7; D: .; CDR3: CASSSERHKQYF; DNA: TGTGCCAGCAGTTCCGAACGCCATAAGCAGTACTTC
V: TRBV5-1; size: many; J: TRBJ2-7; D: TRBD2; CDR3: CASTAGTSGSYEQYF; DNA: TGCGCCAGCACCGCCGGGACTAGCGGTAGTTACGAGCAGTACTTC
V: TRBV9; size: many; J: TRBJ2-1; D: .; CDR3: CASSVGSSETSQQFF; DNA: TGTGCCAGCAGCGTAGGTTCTAGCGAGACCTCACAGCAGTTCTTC
V: TRBV5-1; size: many; J: TRBJ2-2; D: .; CDR3: CASSLASAQSGELFF; DNA: TGCGCCAGCAGCTTGGCTAGCGCACAGAGCGGGGAGCTGTTTTTT
V: TRBV12-5; size: .; J: TRBJ2-2; D: .; CDR3: CASGLVLGTTYPGELFF; DNA: TGTGCTAGTGGTTTGGTACTAGGGACAACGTACCCCGGGGAGCTGTTTTTT
V: TRBV9; size: few; J: TRBJ2-3; D: TRBD1; CDR3: CASSFRTGSTDTQYF; DNA: TGTGCCAGCAGCTTCAGGACAGGTAGCACAGATACGCAGTATTTT
V: TRBV20-1; size: many; J: TRBJ1-1; D: TRBD1; CDR3: CSARGWGQGNTEAFF; DNA: TGCAGTGCTAGAGGATGGGGACAGGGGAACACTGAAGCTTTCTTT
V: TRBV2; size: many; J: TRBJ2-3; D: .; CDR3: CASSEIGVDTQYF; DNA: TGTGCCAGCAGCGAAATTGGTGTAGATACGCAGTATTTT
V: TRBV29-1; size: many; J: TRBJ1-3; D: .; CDR3: CSVVGFEFAGNTIYF; DNA: TGCAGCGTTGTCGGTTTTGAGTTCGCTGGAAACACCATATATTTT
V: TRBV10-1; size: many; J: TRBJ2-3; D: TRBD2; CDR3: CASRKTSGRYRTDTQYF; DNA: TGCGCCAGCAGGAAGACTAGCGGGCGGTACCGCACAGATACGCAGTATTTT
V: TRBV6-1; size: many; J: TRBJ2-5; D: .; CDR3: CASSEAMRGQETQYF; DNA: TGTGCCAGCAGTGAAGCTATGAGGGGCCAAGAGACCCAGTACTTC
V: TRBV6-6; size: many; J: TRBJ1-5; D: .; CDR3: CASSFGQNQPQHF; DNA: TGTGCCAGCAGCTTCGGACAGAATCAGCCCCAGCATTTT
V: TRBV29-1; size: many; J: TRBJ1-2; D: .; CDR3: CSVERGRNYGYTF; DNA: TGCAGCGTTGAGCGGGGTCGGAACTATGGCTACACCTTC
V: TRBV5-8; size: many; J: TRBJ2-2; D: .; CDR3: CASSEPDSGYTGELFF; DNA: TGTGCCAGCAGCGAACCGGATAGCGGCTACACCGGGGAGCTGTTTTTT
V: TRBV29-1; size: few; J: TRBJ2-5; D: .; CDR3: CSVAPGIGETQYF; DNA: TGCAGCGTTGCCCCTGGGATAGGGGAGACCCAGTACTTC
V: TRBV5-6; size: few; J: TRBJ2-1; D: TRBD2; CDR3: CASSLTAGTSGGEQFF; DNA: TGTGCCAGCAGCCTCACTGCCGGGACTAGCGGGGGTGAGCAGTTCTTC
V: TRBV28; size: .; J: TRBJ1-1; D: .; CDR3: CASISGQTEAFF; DNA: TGTGCCAGCATAAGTGGACAGACTGAAGCTTTCTTT
V: TRBV12-3/TRBV12-4; size: few; J: TRBJ2-3; D: TRBD1; CDR3: CASSLGAGGRNTQYF; DNA: TGTGCCAGCAGTTTGGGTGCAGGGGGCCGAAATACGCAGTATTTT
V: TRBV27; size: many; J: TRBJ1-5; D: .; CDR3: CASSPLGRTGNQPQHF; DNA: TGTGCCAGCAGTCCCCTAGGTCGGACTGGGAATCAGCCCCAGCATTTT
V: TRBV5-6; size: .; J: TRBJ2-2; D: .; CDR3: CASSRTQRNTGELFF; DNA: TGTGCCAGCAGCAGGACACAACGCAACACCGGGGAGCTGTTTTTT
V: TRBV5-1; size: many; J: TRBJ2-5; D: TRBD2; CDR3: CASSSAWLAGGPKTHYF; DNA: TGCGCCAGCAGCTCCGCCTGGCTAGCGGGAGGGCCAAAGACCCATTACTTC
V: TRBV4-3; size: many; J: TRBJ2-1; D: .; CDR3: CASSQDARGSGFYNEQFF; DNA: TGCGCCAGCAGCCAAGATGCTCGGGGAAGTGGCTTTTACAATGAGCAGTTCTTC
V: TRBV5-1; size: .; J: TRBJ2-5; D: .; CDR3: CASSSDLETQYF; DNA: TGCGCCAGCAGCTCGGACTTGGAGACCCAGTACTTC
V: TRBV10-3; size: .; J: TRBJ2-5; D: TRBD1; CDR3: CAISEWGQGTQETQYF; DNA: TGTGCCATCAGTGAGTGGGGACAGGGGACCCAAGAGACCCAGTACTTC
V: TRBV27; size: many; J: TRBJ2-7; D: TRBD1; CDR3: CASSTGGNEQYF; DNA: TGTGCCAGCTCTACAGGGGGCAACGAGCAGTACTTC
V: TRBV25-1; size: many; J: TRBJ1-1; D: .; CDR3: CASKSPGTNTEAFF; DNA: TGTGCCAGCAAATCTCCAGGGACGAACACTGAAGCTTTCTTT
V: TRBV7-8; size: many; J: TRBJ1-1; D: .; CDR3: CASSRTGPLEAFF; DNA: TGTGCCAGCAGCCGCACGGGGCCCCTGGAAGCTTTCTTT
V: TRBV12-3/TRBV12-4; size: many; J: TRBJ1-5; D: .; CDR3: CASSWAAGTQPQHF; DNA: TGTGCCAGCAGTTGGGCCGCGGGGACCCAGCCCCAGCATTTT
V: TRBV28; size: few; J: TRBJ2-1; D: .; CDR3: CASSAFNEQFF; DNA: TGTGCCAGCAGCGCTTTCAATGAGCAGTTCTTC
V: TRBV9; size: many; J: TRBJ2-1; D: .; CDR3: CASSGGGRNNEQFF; DNA: TGTGCCAGCAGCGGTGGGGGGCGCAACAATGAGCAGTTCTTC
V: TRBV28; size: many; J: TRBJ1-5; D: .; CDR3: CASSFRASQPQHF; DNA: TGTGCCAGCAGTTTCAGGGCATCTCAGCCCCAGCATTTT
V: TRBV5-1; size: many; J: TRBJ2-1; D: TRBD2; CDR3: CASSLLGLAGVGEQFF; DNA: TGCGCCAGCAGCTTACTTGGATTAGCGGGAGTTGGTGAGCAGTTCTTC
V: TRBV28; size: few; J: TRBJ2-2; D: .; CDR3: CASGEDRVELFF; DNA: TGTGCCAGCGGAGAGGATAGGGTGGAGCTGTTTTTT